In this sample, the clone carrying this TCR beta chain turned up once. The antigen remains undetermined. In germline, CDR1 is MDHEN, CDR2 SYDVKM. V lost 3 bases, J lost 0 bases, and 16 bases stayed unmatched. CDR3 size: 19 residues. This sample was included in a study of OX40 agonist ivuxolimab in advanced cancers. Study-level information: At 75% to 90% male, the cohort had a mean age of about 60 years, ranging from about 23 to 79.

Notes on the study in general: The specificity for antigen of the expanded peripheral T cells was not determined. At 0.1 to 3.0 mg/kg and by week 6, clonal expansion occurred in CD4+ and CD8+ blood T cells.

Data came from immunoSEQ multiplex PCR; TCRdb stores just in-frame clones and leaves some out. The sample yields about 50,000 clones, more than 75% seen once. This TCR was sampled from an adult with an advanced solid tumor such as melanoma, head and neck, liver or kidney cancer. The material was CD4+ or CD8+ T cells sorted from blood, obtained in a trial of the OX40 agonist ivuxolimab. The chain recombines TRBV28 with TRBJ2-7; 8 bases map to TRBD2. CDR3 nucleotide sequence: TGTGCCAGCAGTTTGGAAAGCGGACTAGCCTTCCGGAGCTCCTACGAGCAGTACTTC. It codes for CASSLESGLAFRSSYEQYF. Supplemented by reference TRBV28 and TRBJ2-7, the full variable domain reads DVKVTQSSRYLVKRTGEKVFLECVQDMDHENMFWYRQDPGLGLRLIYFSYDVKMKEKGDIPEGYSVSREKKERFSLILESASTNQTSMYLCASSLESGLAFRSSYEQYFGPGTRLTVT.